Listed below are T cell receptor beta chains from one sample, sequenced in a study of blood T cells in healthy people across ages. In TCRdb, the 5' RACE reads were re-called with MiXCR into one record per CDR3 protein. The repertoire includes approximately 1.5 million distinct CDR3 sequences, roughly two fifths of them detected once, and approximately 4% sits in the top ten. Sequencing was carried out using blood. These receptors all come from a woman aged 18-29 years in good health. Both conserved end residues are trimmed from each CDR3.

TRBV2,TRBJ2-1,ASGTAYNEQF
TRBV30,TRBJ1-2,AWRRGTGSYSYT
TRBV19,TRBJ2-5,ASSIDLANEQY
TRBV6-5,TRBJ1-1,ASSYKGNTEAF
TRBV10-3,TRBJ2-1,AISEDRGGYNEQF
TRBV10-3,TRBJ2-5,AISRADSQETQY
TRBV4-2,TRBJ2-7,ASSQEDRSHEQY
TRBV7-4,-,ASSPSSGRSYNEQY
TRBV6-7,TRBJ1-1,ASSYRPTGMNTEAF
TRBV10-2,TRBJ1-5,ASSEVSRNQPQH
TRBV20-1,TRBJ1-4,SAGALSGQNEKLF
TRBV27,-,ASSFRAGEQY
TRBV29-1,TRBJ2-4,SVRGQSRWEQY
TRBV29-1,TRBJ2-5,SVEEVAKETQY
TRBV27,TRBJ2-4,ASSPTGGSKNIQY
TRBV10-3,TRBJ2-1,AINHAGGQDEQF
TRBV14,TRBJ1-2,ASSQERAAYGYT
TRBV6-1,TRBJ1-2,ASTSVYGYT
TRBV6-2/TRBV6-3,TRBJ2-7,ASSPTGLACYLRGEQY
TRBV20-1,TRBJ2-5,SAPRTVYLQETQY
TRBV6-5,TRBJ2-1,ASSHLAEHYNEQF
TRBV20-1,TRBJ2-7,SARYLGQGVSYEQY
TRBV7-9,TRBJ1-1,ASSLVPNAGTEAF
TRBV5-1,TRBJ1-2,ASSLAESSYGYT
TRBV12-3/TRBV12-4,TRBJ2-7,ASRTGTGTSYEQY
TRBV3-1,TRBJ2-5,ASSGQKETQY
TRBV5-1,TRBJ2-1,ASSSLSDPGNEQF
TRBV30,TRBJ2-7,AWNLGVSYEQY
TRBV29-1,TRBJ2-3,SVVTGGAASPDTQY
TRBV9,TRBJ2-1,ASSPGGSHYEQF
TRBV7-8,TRBJ2-3,ASSLKREDTQY
TRBV6-7,TRBJ1-5,ASSSNFYWDRDCQPQH
TRBV20-1,TRBJ2-3,SASLQGTTDTQY
TRBV29-1,TRBJ2-1,SVEDRREEGAYTEQF
TRBV4-1,TRBJ1-1,ASSQEAGRDTEAF
TRBV20-1,TRBJ1-2,SARDLMGRGYT
TRBV4-3,TRBJ1-1,ASSQDAFGAEAF
TRBV6-6,TRBJ2-4,ASSYTPGAGTPIEQY
TRBV20-1,TRBJ2-3,SARDTLASGGESTDTQY
TRBV6-5,TRBJ1-2,ASSYSPGSVGYT
TRBV29-1,TRBJ2-2,SVRALAGTGELF
TRBV5-1,TRBJ2-3,ASRSEPAEQDTQY
TRBV5-1,TRBJ1-1,ASSLQGRSEAF
TRBV7-2,TRBJ2-7,ASSPQQGFEQY
TRBV14,TRBJ2-1,ASSQDSGLSPYNEQF
TRBV7-2,TRBJ1-2,ASSLGNFSYGYT